Shown below are 7 T cell receptor beta chains from a single sample sequenced in a study of T cells in Graves' hyperthyroidism and ophthalmopathy. TCR beta CDR3 regions were amplified from RNA. Primed by the HTBI set, a first-round RT-PCR was run on the TCR CDR3. TCRdb re-derived calls from the multiplex PCR reads in MiXCR, one entry per CDR3 protein. The repertoire holds 450,000 to 650,000 distinct CDR3 sequences, with roughly 17% as singletons. Sequenced input: blood. Source of these receptors: a woman younger than 30 with Graves' ophthalmopathy.

In this sample, this clonotype turned up many times. The chain couples TRBV7-2 to TRBJ2-1; possibly TRBD1 for D (6 bases). The CDR3 has 13 amino acids. In germline, CDR1 is SGHTA, CDR2 FQGNSA. The V gene lost 3 bases and the J gene lost 8 bases, with 11 bases spanning the gap. Here the CDR3 DNA reads TGTGCCAGCAGCTTGGCAGGGGCACATGAGCAGTTCTTC. Amino acid sequence: CASSLAGAHEQFF.

This clonotype has at least ten counts. The chain couples TRBV12-3 or TRBV12-4 to TRBJ2-3, with no clear D. V lost 0 bases and J lost 5, with 9 bases in between. The CDR3 has 14 amino acids. CDR3 sequence (DNA): TGTGCCAGCAGTTTAGCCCCTATGGGAGATACGCAGTATTTT. As protein: CASSLAPMGDTQYF.

This clonotype came up a few times. The chain combines TRBV9 with TRBJ1-1; D possibly corresponds to TRBD1 (5 bases). Germline V gene lookup returns CDR1 SGDLS and CDR2 YYNGEE. The CDR3 sequence is 17 residues long. V dropped 1 base and J dropped 4 bases, with 20 bases sitting between them. The CDR3 bases are TGTGCCAGCAGCGTAAGGGGTGGTGACGGTGAGGGCACTGAAGCTTTCTTT. Encoded protein: CASSVRGGDGEGTEAFF.

Comment on this clonotype: A much larger clonotype is one base distant, so this may be a read error. The chain joins TRBV4-1 to TRBJ1-2; TRBD1 matches at 11 bases. The germline CDR1 and CDR2 sequences are MGHRA and YSYEKL. CDR3 length: 14 amino acids. CDR3 protein: CASTTDRGQNGYAF. CDR3 nucleotide sequence: TGCGCCAGCACTACGGACAGGGGGCAAAATGGCTACGCCTTC.

The sample holds many counts of this clonotype. V gene TRBV11-2 combines with J gene TRBJ2-7, with TRBD1 matching over 9 bases. The trim removed 3 bases at V and 2 bases at J, leaving 11 bases unmatched. Germline V gives CDR1 SGHAT, CDR2 FQNNGV. The CDR3 covers 17 residues. The DNA for the CDR3 is TGTGCCAGCAGCTTGACGGTCCCAGGGACAGGGACCTACGAGCAGTACTTC. Encoded protein: CASSLTVPGTGTYEQYF.

This clonotype was picked up many times. The chain couples TRBV27 to TRBJ1-2; D is perhaps TRBD1 (5 bases). V was shortened by 8 bases and J by 6 bases, with 22 bases between the two germline ends. CDR1 MNHEY and CDR2 SMNVEV come from the germline V gene (reference sequence). This CDR3 spans 15 amino acids. The CDR3 is CASRTHLGRPDGYTF. The CDR3 nucleotides are TGTGCCAGCCGAACTCACCTGGGGCGCCCGGATGGCTACACCTTC.

This clonotype turned up a few times. The chain uses TRBV25-1 and TRBJ1-6, with D unresolved. The length of the CDR3 is 14 residues. The germline gives CDR1 MGHDK, CDR2 SYGVNS. V lost 4 bases to trimming and J lost 14 bases, with 18 bases between them. This CDR3 reads CASSGDPRSRALHF. CDR3 bases: TGTGCCAGCAGTGGAGACCCCAGGTCCCGGGCCCTCCACTTT.